In this sample, the clone carrying this T cell receptor beta chain turned up many times. Antigen specificity is unknown. Both iRepertoire HTBI primers and Arm-PCR of CDR3 regions were used to build the TCR beta libraries. TCRdb used MiXCR to reprocess the multiplex PCR reads, holding one entry per CDR3 protein. The sample holds about 320,000 distinct CDR3 sequences; under 20% are singletons and the top ten take about 38%. The CDR3 sequence is 14 residues long. Deletions cut 5 bases from V and 8 bases from J, with 15 bases between. Germline CDR1 is SNHLY and CDR2 is FYNNEI. Noted time point: newly diagnosed GD, antithyroid drugs for less than 3 months. The authors made the TCR library using RNA they extracted from PBMCs. The patients were drawn from one endocrinology department in Xi'an, China. This entry comes from a study of regulatory T cells in long-lasting Graves disease. The wider study: Graves' cases, newly diagnosed, had used antithyroid drugs under 3 months. General study points: Those with persistent disease had in common more public clonotypes (roughly 3,000) than new patients (roughly 970). Persistent Graves' patients showed a TCR diversity that was lower than that of newly diagnosed ones.

The sample consisted of peripheral blood mononuclear cells (PBMCs), taken at new diagnosis, from a patient treated with antithyroid drugs. The sequence was obtained from a female donor with Graves disease. The rearrangement links TRBV2 to TRBJ1-4; D unclear. The CDR3 coding sequence is TGTGCCAGCAGTCGCGGGAGTTCTGAAGAAAAACTGTTTTTT. This sequence encodes CASSRGSSEEKLFF. The full variable domain, rest sourced from reference TRBV2 and TRBJ1-4, is EPEVTQTPSHQVTQMGQEVILRCVPISNHLYFYWYRQILGQKVEFLVSFYNNEISEKSEIFDDQFSVERPDGSNFTLKIRSTKLEDSAMYFCASSRGSSEEKLFFGSGTQLSVL.